This is a list of T cell receptor beta chains from one sample in a study of blood T cell repertoires in COVID-19. Repertoires were generated with immunoSEQ multiplex PCR, while TCRdb's copy carries only in-frame clones and drops some. Counted here are a few hundred thousand clones, 85% to 90% occurring once; the ten biggest clones make up around 4%. What was sequenced was PBMCs or T cells enriched from blood (not recorded which). These receptors were obtained from a young man who had recovered from COVID-19. Both conserved end residues are part of each CDR3. The order of the fields is J gene, V gene, D gene, clone size, CDR3 protein, CDR3 DNA. A D gene is named only where the DNA matches it firmly. Size is omitted from some rows. Given values are once, few, many or a class for expanded clones.

>TRBJ1-1|TRBV5-1|TRBD1|.
CASSADRGIRNTEAFF
TGCGCCAGCAGCGCCGACAGGGGGATACGTAACACTGAAGCTTTCTTT
>TRBJ2-7|TRBV4-2|TRBD1|few
CASSQELGTGTGEQYF
TGTGCCAGCAGCCAAGAACTCGGGACAGGGACGGGTGAGCAGTACTTC
>TRBJ2-7|TRBV6-2/TRBV6-3|.|.
CASSYGQGSEQYF
TGTGCCAGCAGTTACGGGCAAGGATCCGAGCAGTACTTC
>TRBJ2-1|TRBV2|.|.
CASSEPFSYEQFF
TGTGCCAGCAGTGAACCCTTTTCCTATGAGCAGTTCTTC
>TRBJ1-3|TRBV6-5|.|once
CASSYSKTGPGNTIYF
TGTGCCAGCAGTTACTCGAAAACAGGGCCTGGAAACACCATATATTTT
>TRBJ2-3|TRBV5-1|TRBD2|.
CASSLGLAGRSDTQYF
TGCGCCAGCAGCTTGGGACTAGCGGGAAGGTCAGATACGCAGTATTTT
>TRBJ2-7|TRBV30|TRBD1|.
CAWKTGKEQYF
TGTGCCTGGAAGACAGGGAAAGAGCAGTACTTC
>TRBJ2-3|TRBV5-1|.|.
CASSLVPLARGTDTQYF
TGCGCCAGCAGCTTGGTCCCACTAGCTCGAGGCACAGATACGCAGTATTTT
>TRBJ1-2|TRBV5-6|TRBD1|many
CASSDGTGGVRTF
TGTGCCAGCAGCGACGGGACAGGGGGCGTGAGGACCTTC
>TRBJ2-3|TRBV30|.|.
CAWSRQATDTQYF
TGTGCCTGGAGTAGGCAGGCAACAGATACGCAGTATTTT
>TRBJ1-6|TRBV28|.|few
CASSLWEGLQAPLHF
TGTGCCAGCAGTTTATGGGAAGGACTCCAGGCACCCCTCCACTTT
>TRBJ1-2|TRBV9|.|.
CASSAVTGSGYTF
TGTGCCAGCAGCGCGGTAACAGGCTCTGGCTACACCTTC
>TRBJ2-3|TRBV5-1|.|.
CASSLAVAPSTDTQYF
TGCGCCAGCAGCTTGGCCGTAGCCCCCAGCACAGATACGCAGTATTTT
>TRBJ1-1|TRBV6-1|TRBD1|.
CASSELTGQAFF
TGTGCCAGCAGTGAGTTGACAGGGCAAGCTTTCTTT
>TRBJ1-2|TRBV4-1|.|.
CASSQDLAGGYTF
TGCGCCAGCAGCCAAGATCTGGCCGGGGGCTACACCTTC
>TRBJ2-5|TRBV27|.|.
CASSLGGRETQYF
TGTGCCAGCAGTTTAGGGGGCCGAGAGACCCAGTACTTC
>TRBJ1-6|TRBV3-1/TRBV3-2|.|.
CASSQDAGGSPLHF
TGTGCCAGCAGCCAAGACGCGGGGGGTTCACCCCTCCACTTT
>TRBJ2-1|TRBV6-5|TRBD2|.
CASSYSTGGGNEQFF
TGTGCCAGCAGTTACTCCACGGGGGGTGGCAATGAGCAGTTCTTC
>TRBJ1-2|TRBV7-9|.|.
CASSLAQQKTNYGYTF
TGTGCCAGCAGCTTAGCGCAACAGAAAACTAACTATGGCTACACCTTC
>TRBJ2-6|TRBV11-3|.|.
CASSSTGPGANVLTF
TGTGCCAGCAGCTCTACAGGGCCCGGGGCCAACGTCCTGACTTTC
>TRBJ2-3|TRBV27|.|.
CASSSHSDTQYF
TGTGCCAGCAGTTCCCATTCAGATACGCAGTATTTT
>TRBJ1-1|TRBV5-1|.|few
CASSLAGALNTEAFF
TGCGCCAGCAGCTTGGCAGGGGCTCTGAACACTGAAGCTTTCTTT
>TRBJ1-3|TRBV3-1/TRBV3-2|.|once
CASSQETGFGNTIYF
TGTGCCAGCAGCCAAGAAACAGGGTTCGGAAACACCATATATTTT
>TRBJ1-2|TRBV5-4|TRBD1|.
CASSVRQGGVRKDYGYTF
TGTGCCAGCAGCGTCCGACAGGGCGGAGTAAGAAAAGACTATGGCTACACCTTC
>TRBJ2-7|TRBV11-3|.|.
CASRDTGEQYF
TGTGCCAGCCGGGACACGGGGGAGCAGTACTTC
>TRBJ2-7|TRBV3-1/TRBV3-2|.|few
CASSYSYEQYF
TGTGCCAGCAGTTATTCCTACGAGCAGTACTTC
>TRBJ1-5|TRBV6-5|TRBD1|.
CASRRGQRNQPQHF
TGTGCCAGCAGGCGGGGACAGAGAAATCAGCCCCAGCATTTT
>TRBJ1-2|TRBV10-1|.|.
CASSAGGANYGYTF
TGCGCCAGCAGTGCGGGGGGCGCTAACTATGGCTACACCTTC
>TRBJ1-2|TRBV30|TRBD1|.
CAWSVPGQGTF
TGTGCCTGGAGTGTCCCGGGACAGGGGACCTTC